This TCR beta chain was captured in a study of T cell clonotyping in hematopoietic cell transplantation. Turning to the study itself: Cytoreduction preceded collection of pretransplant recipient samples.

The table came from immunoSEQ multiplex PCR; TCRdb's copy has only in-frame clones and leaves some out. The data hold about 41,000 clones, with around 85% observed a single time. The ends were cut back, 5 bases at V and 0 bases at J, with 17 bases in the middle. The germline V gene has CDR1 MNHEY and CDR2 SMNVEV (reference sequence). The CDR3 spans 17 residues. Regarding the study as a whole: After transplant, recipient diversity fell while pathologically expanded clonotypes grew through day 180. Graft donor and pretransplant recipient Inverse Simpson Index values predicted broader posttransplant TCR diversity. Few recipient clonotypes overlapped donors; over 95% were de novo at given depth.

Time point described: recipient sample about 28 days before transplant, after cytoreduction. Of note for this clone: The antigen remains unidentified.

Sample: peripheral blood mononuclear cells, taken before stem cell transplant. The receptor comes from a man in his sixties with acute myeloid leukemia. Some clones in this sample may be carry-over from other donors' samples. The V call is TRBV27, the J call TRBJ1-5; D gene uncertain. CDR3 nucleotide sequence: TGTGCCAGCAGTAGGTTGGGGATCGGGGTTAGCAATCAGCCCCAGCATTTT. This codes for CASSRLGIGVSNQPQHF.